The T cell receptor (beta chain) under discussion was sequenced for a study of CD8 T cells in Susac syndrome (dated by TCRdb to the late 2010s). Background for the entire study: Among the Susac syndrome patients who were sequenced, clinically active disease was present in about 6 and clinical remission was observed in fewer than ten. At the time of blood withdrawal, Susac syndrome patients were either therapy-naive, taking corticosteroids (with some also receiving IVIg), or on IVIg alone. The study used repertoire sequencing to test whether antigen drove CD8+ T cell activation and differentiation in Susac syndrome. CD8+ T cell repertoire clonality was compared between around eleven healthy donors, approximately 14 Susac syndrome patients and approximately 16 multiple sclerosis patients.

Peripheral blood CD8+ and CD4+ T cells from healthy donors, Susac syndrome patients and multiple sclerosis patients were profiled by high-throughput TCR beta sequencing. Recently defined diagnostic criteria for definite or probable disease were met by the Susac syndrome patients. Bulk CD8+ and CD4+ T cells were purified magnetically by negative isolation, whereas CD8+ TEMRA cells were enriched by FACS. Blood was drawn into EDTA tubes, processed within 24 hours, and PBMCs were isolated by density gradient centrifugation. PBMCs intended for TCR sequencing were cryopreserved in liquid nitrogen and thawed later in a water bath at 37 degrees C. Purity of sorted or isolated CD4+, CD8+ and CD8+ TEMRA cells was at least 90%. With respect to this clonotype: Its specific antigen is unknown. Base-call qualities are not available, and no considerably larger clone is one nucleotide away.

RNA was extracted with the RNeasy kit and about 0.5 to 1 ug was reverse transcribed using random hexamers. TCR beta CDR3 regions were amplified with the immunoSEQ multiplex PCR assay covering 54 Vbeta and 13 Jbeta segments. Bias from PCR amplification was corrected by using a synthetic template baseline for primer optimization and for computational correction. Concerning the study's data processing: Reads were annotated to V, D and J genes according to IMGT and were analyzed with immunoSEQ Analyzer, with only productive sequences retained. To calculate clonality, Shannon entropy was normalized by log2 of the number of productive unique sequences and then subtracted from one. For each patient and control, public and private clones were evaluated within the 100 most prevalent clones. A clone was defined as Susac-specific if it was absent from the healthy and MS cohorts, from approximately 980 published viral clones and from other ImmuneACCESS disease sequences. TCRdb redid the processing of the public reads, applying fastp at Q25 and MiXCR, and retained in-frame beta chains. When rows share a CDR3 protein, they turn into one entry using the most common DNA and genes. The V and J calls shown here were made by TCRdb, not taken from the authors' results. Present in this sample are roughly 100,000 distinct CDR3 sequences, 95% to 97% of which were seen just once. The ten largest clonotypes hold approximately 0.57% of the sample.

The full study reports these points: Susac syndrome CD8+ repertoires showed clonal expansion, highest in CD8+ TEMRA cells and greater in clinically active than remitting patients. The TCR sequencing and HLA analysis was acknowledged to have included a relatively small number of individuals. Some 15 and five Susac-specific public clones were found in the total CD8+ and CD8+ TEMRA repertoires, respectively.

This sequence was found in a human donor with Susac syndrome. Sequenced input: CD8+ T cells from PBMCs.

The CDR3 in this case is CASSLAVDNTGELFF. The nucleotides are TGTGCCAGCAGCTTAGCGGTGGACAACACCGGGGAGCTGTTTTTT. The chain is assembled from TRBV5-4 and TRBJ2-2, and possibly TRBD2, on 5 matching bases. V and J are truncated by 2 bases and 2 bases respectively, leaving an intervening sequence of 10 bases. The germline V gene (reference sequence) supplies CDR1 SGHNT and CDR2 YYREEE. The CDR3 sequence holds 15 residues, the cysteine and phenylalanine included. CDR3 DNA is the only sequence kept; it has 45 bases, read in frame from the first base.